The text below deals with one T cell receptor (beta chain). The data are from a study of blood T cell repertoires in COVID-19. CDR3 size: 15 residues. CDR1 is LNHDA, CDR2 SQIVND, per germline (reference sequence). Trimming pared 2 bases from V and 0 bases from J, leaving 8 bases between. Assay: immunoSEQ multiplex PCR; the TCRdb copy retains only in-frame clones and omits some. In the table there are 120,000 to 150,000 clones, around nine tenths of which are singletons. The rearrangement joins TRBV19 to TRBJ1-5; D gene uncertain. The sequenced sample was peripheral blood. This TCR was sampled from a human donor in a cohort sampled during active COVID-19. This chain's CDR3 is CASSIYGYSNQPQHF. The CDR3 DNA follows: TGTGCCAGTAGTATATACGGGTATAGCAATCAGCCCCAGCATTTT.